The rows below give T cell receptor beta chains drawn from one sample of a study of cytomegalovirus exposure and HLA in healthy donors. Clones were sequenced by immunoSEQ multiplex PCR, and TCRdb holds only the in-frame ones, with some missing. In the table there are around 300,000 clones, approximately 70% of which are singletons. The sample comprised PBMCs. These receptors came from a female donor in good health and CMV-seronegative. Both conserved end residues are part of each CDR3. D genes are given only for firm matches. Clone size, where shown, is once, few, many, or a class for clones that have expanded.

J | V | size | D | DNA | CDR3
TRBJ2-3 | TRBV4-1 | few | - | TGCGCCAGCAGCGTGAGTCATGGCAGGGTATACACAGATACGCAGTATTTT | CASSVSHGRVYTDTQYF
TRBJ1-2 | TRBV5-1 | - | - | TGCGCCAGCAGCCCGACAGGACTCCGAAGTTATGGCTACACCTTC | CASSPTGLRSYGYTF
TRBJ2-1 | TRBV9 | - | - | TGTGCCAGCAGCGTAGACGAGGTAGGGGGGGGGAATGAGCAGTTCTTC | CASSVDEVGGGNEQFF
TRBJ2-2 | TRBV6-6 | once | TRBD2 | TGTGCCAGCAGTAGGGGAGGGCCGGCCACCGGGGAGCTGTTTTTT | CASSRGGPATGELFF
TRBJ2-7 | TRBV11-2 | - | - | TGTGCCAGCAGCTTAGAGGGACGGGGGTTCTACGAGCAGTACTTC | CASSLEGRGFYEQYF
TRBJ2-7 | TRBV27 | - | TRBD2 | TGTGCCAGCAGTTTATCAGGAGGCGGGGGCTACGAGCAGTACTTC | CASSLSGGGGYEQYF
TRBJ2-7 | TRBV5-1 | - | - | TGCGCCAGCAGCTTTGTCGGGAGTACCTACGAGCAGTACTTC | CASSFVGSTYEQYF
TRBJ2-2 | TRBV11-1 | once | TRBD2 | TGTGCCAGCAGCTTATTTAGCGGGATGAACACCGGGGAGCTGTTTTTT | CASSLFSGMNTGELFF
TRBJ1-1 | TRBV18 | - | TRBD1 | TGTGCCAGCTCACAAACAGGACAGGGGACCTCTGAAGCTTTCTTT | CASSQTGQGTSEAFF
TRBJ1-1 | TRBV14 | - | - | TGTGCCAGCAGCCAACTCGACCCAGCAGAGGTTGAAGCTTTCTTT | CASSQLDPAEVEAFF
TRBJ2-5 | TRBV7-9 | - | - | TGTGCCAGCAGCTTCAGAGGAAAAGAGACCCAGTACTTC | CASSFRGKETQYF
TRBJ2-2 | TRBV6-5 | - | - | TGTGCCAGCAGTTCTAGCACCGGGGAGCTGTTTTTT | CASSSSTGELFF
TRBJ1-1 | TRBV5-1 | - | TRBD1 | TGCGCCAGCAGCTTGGTAGACAGGGTCAACACTGAAGCTTTCTTT | CASSLVDRVNTEAFF
TRBJ1-1 | TRBV28 | few | TRBD1 | TGTGCCAGCAGTGGGGACAGACTAAACACTGAAGCTTTCTTT | CASSGDRLNTEAFF
TRBJ2-1 | TRBV5-1 | - | TRBD2 | TGCGCCAGCTTAGGGACTAGAGGTTCGGGCGAGCAGTTCTTC | CASLGTRGSGEQFF
TRBJ1-1 | TRBV30 | - | - | TGTGCCTGGAGTAAAAGAGGGGGGGTCGGCACTGAAGCTTTCTTT | CAWSKRGGVGTEAFF
TRBJ1-2 | TRBV5-6 | - | TRBD1 | TGTGCCAGCAGCCTAAGGGACAGAGAGACCTATGGCTACACCTTC | CASSLRDRETYGYTF
TRBJ2-1 | TRBV9 | - | TRBD2 | TGTGCCAGCAGCGTAGTTGGGACTAGCGGGATCCACAATGAGCAGTTCTTC | CASSVVGTSGIHNEQFF
TRBJ1-1 | TRBV5-1 | - | - | TGCGCCAGCAGCCTGGGAGCTGGGTTAGCTCTGAACACTGAAGCTTTCTTT | CASSLGAGLALNTEAFF
TRBJ2-1 | TRBV28 | few | - | TGTGCCAGCAGTTTTACCGGGAGAGGTTACAATGAGCAGTTCTTC | CASSFTGRGYNEQFF
TRBJ2-6 | TRBV18 | - | TRBD1 | TGTGCCAGCTCACTTACAGGGGGCGATACTGGGGCCAACGTCCTGACTTTC | CASSLTGGDTGANVLTF
TRBJ2-1 | TRBV21-1 | - | - | TGTGCCAGCAGCCCCAAGTATTCAACTAGCGTCAATGAGCAGTTCTTC | CASSPKYSTSVNEQFF
TRBJ2-2 | TRBV6-6 | - | - | TGTGCCAGCAGTTATATGCCAGGGGTTTTTCCCGGGGAGCTGTTTTTT | CASSYMPGVFPGELFF
TRBJ2-5 | TRBV7-6 | few | - | TGTGCCAGCAGCCCAAGCCGATACCAAGAGACCCAGTACTTC | CASSPSRYQETQYF
TRBJ2-1 | TRBV6-6 | - | TRBD2 | TGTGCCAGCAGTACCGGACTAGCGGACTACAATGAGCAGTTCTTC | CASSTGLADYNEQFF
TRBJ1-1 | TRBV4-1 | few | - | TGCGCCAGCAGCCAAGTGGCCTCAGGTGAAGCTTTCTTT | CASSQVASGEAFF
TRBJ1-5 | TRBV7-3 | - | - | TGTGCCAGCAGCTTAGTGGGAGGGGACGGTCAGCCCCAGCATTTT | CASSLVGGDGQPQHF
TRBJ2-3 | TRBV13 | - | TRBD2 | TGTGCCAGCAGCGCACGGGACTACCGTCGAACAGATACGCAGTATTTT | CASSARDYRRTDTQYF
TRBJ2-5 | TRBV7-6 | once | - | TGTGCCAGCAGACCTGATCCAGGGGAGACCCAGTACTTC | CASRPDPGETQYF
TRBJ2-3 | TRBV7-2 | - | - | TGTGCCAGCAGCTTCTCCGCCCTCGACTCAGATACGCAGTATTTT | CASSFSALDSDTQYF
TRBJ2-5 | TRBV6-5 | - | - | TGTGCCAGCAGTCGGGGTACCGGGCAAGAGACCCAGTACTTC | CASSRGTGQETQYF
TRBJ1-2 | TRBV10-3 | - | TRBD1 | TGTGCCATCAGTGTACCTGGACAGGGCCTGCGTCCTGGCTACACCTTC | CAISVPGQGLRPGYTF
TRBJ2-2 | TRBV4-1 | - | TRBD1 | TGCGCCAGCAGCCTAATACAGGGGGCGGTATTCACCGGGGAGCTGTTTTTT | CASSLIQGAVFTGELFF
TRBJ1-4 | TRBV5-8 | - | TRBD1 | TGTGCCAGCAGCTCGGACAGGCGAGCAACTAATGAAAAACTGTTTTTT | CASSSDRRATNEKLFF
TRBJ2-5 | TRBV2 | - | TRBD2 | TGTGCCAGCATAGGGCTAGCGGGAGGGCCGAAGACCCAGTACTTC | CASIGLAGGPKTQYF
TRBJ2-2 | TRBV7-2 | - | TRBD2 | TGTGCCAGCAGCCCGAGGCGGGAGGGACCATTGGACGGGGAGCTGTTTTTT | CASSPRREGPLDGELFF
TRBJ2-2 | TRBV6-5 | - | - | TGTGCCAGCTTTCGAGGCCCTAACCGTCCCGGGGAGCTGTTTTTT | CASFRGPNRPGELFF
TRBJ2-7 | TRBV9 | - | - | TGTGCCAGCAGCGTAGTTGGCGGAGGCGTCGTCGAGCAGTACTTC | CASSVVGGGVVEQYF
TRBJ1-2 | TRBV5-8 | - | - | TGTGCCAGCAGCCGAGGACAGTCTAACTATGGCTACACCTTC | CASSRGQSNYGYTF
TRBJ2-1 | TRBV7-2 | few | - | TGTGCCAGCAGCTTGAGGGTTACCCAAGGGTACAATGAGCAGTTCTTC | CASSLRVTQGYNEQFF
TRBJ1-1 | TRBV7-3 | - | - | TGTGCCAGCAGCAGCGCCGCGGGGAACACTGAAGCTTTCTTT | CASSSAAGNTEAFF
TRBJ1-4 | TRBV30 | - | - | TGTGCCTGGAGTGACAGGTCAGGAGAAAAACTGTTTTTT | CAWSDRSGEKLFF
TRBJ2-7 | TRBV5-1 | once | TRBD2 | TGCGCCAGCAGCTTAGGGGATAGCGGGAGGATCGACGAGCAGTACTTC | CASSLGDSGRIDEQYF
TRBJ2-3 | TRBV5-1 | - | - | TGCGCCAGCAGCTTAGAGGAGGGCCGGGCAGATACGCAGTATTTT | CASSLEEGRADTQYF
TRBJ2-1 | TRBV7-9 | once | TRBD2 | TGTGCCAGCAGCCGGACTAGCGAGCTCAATGAGCAGTTCTTC | CASSRTSELNEQFF
TRBJ2-1 | TRBV7-3 | - | TRBD2 | TGTGCCAGCAGCCAGACATCACCCGGGACTAGCGGGAGTCATGAGCAGTTCTTC | CASSQTSPGTSGSHEQFF
TRBJ2-3 | TRBV5-1 | - | TRBD1 | TGCGCCAGCAGCTACAGGGGGCTACCCACAGATACGCAGTATTTT | CASSYRGLPTDTQYF
TRBJ2-7 | TRBV19 | few | - | TGTGCCAGTAGTCGCGTCTCCTACGAGCAGTACTTC | CASSRVSYEQYF
TRBJ2-1 | TRBV27 | - | TRBD1 | TGTGCCAGCAGTATGTACAGGGGGTCGGGGAATGAGCAGTTCTTC | CASSMYRGSGNEQFF
TRBJ1-5 | TRBV28 | - | - | TGTGCCAGCAGTTTATGGGGTAGGGTGGGGGGGTCGGGCAATCAGCCCCAGCATTTT | CASSLWGRVGGSGNQPQHF
TRBJ2-5 | TRBV10-1 | - | - | TGCGCCAGCAGTGACCGAGAGCAGTACTTC | CASSDREQYF
TRBJ1-2 | TRBV2 | - | - | TGTGCCAGCAGTGACACGGTCTACTATGGCTACACCTTC | CASSDTVYYGYTF
TRBJ2-1 | TRBV6-5 | - | TRBD2 | TGTGCCAGCAGTTGGAGCGGGAGTGGCAATGAGCAGTTCTTC | CASSWSGSGNEQFF